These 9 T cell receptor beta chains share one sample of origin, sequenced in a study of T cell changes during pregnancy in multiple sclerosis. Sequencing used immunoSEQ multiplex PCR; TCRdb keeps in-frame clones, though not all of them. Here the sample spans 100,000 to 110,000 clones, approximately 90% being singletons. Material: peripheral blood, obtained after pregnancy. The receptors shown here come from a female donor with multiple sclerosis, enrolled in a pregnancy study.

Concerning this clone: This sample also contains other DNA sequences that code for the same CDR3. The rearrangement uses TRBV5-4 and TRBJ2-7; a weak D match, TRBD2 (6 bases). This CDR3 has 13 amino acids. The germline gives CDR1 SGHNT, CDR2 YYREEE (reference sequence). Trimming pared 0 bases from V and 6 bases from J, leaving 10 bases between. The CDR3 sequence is CASSLELATEQYF. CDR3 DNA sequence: TGTGCCAGCAGCTTGGAGCTAGCGACCGAGCAGTACTTC.

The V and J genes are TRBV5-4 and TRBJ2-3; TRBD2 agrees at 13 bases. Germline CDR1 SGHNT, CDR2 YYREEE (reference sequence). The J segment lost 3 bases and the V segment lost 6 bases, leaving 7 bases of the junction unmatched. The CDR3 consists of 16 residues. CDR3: CASNRLAGGGTDTQYF. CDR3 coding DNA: TGTGCCAGCAACCGACTAGCGGGAGGCGGAACAGATACGCAGTATTTT.

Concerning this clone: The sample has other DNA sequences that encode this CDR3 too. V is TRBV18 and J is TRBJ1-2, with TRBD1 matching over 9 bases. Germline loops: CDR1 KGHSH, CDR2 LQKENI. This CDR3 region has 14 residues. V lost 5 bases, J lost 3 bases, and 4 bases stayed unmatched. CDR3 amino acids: CASSSTGGDYGYTF. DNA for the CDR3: TGTGCCAGCTCATCGACAGGGGGAGACTATGGCTACACCTTC. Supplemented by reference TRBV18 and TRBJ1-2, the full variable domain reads NAGVMQNPRHLVRRRGQEARLRCSPMKGHSHVYWYRQLPEEGLKFMVYLQKENIIDESGMPKERFSAEFPKEGPSILRIQQVVRGDSAAYFCASSSTGGDYGYTFGSGTRLTVV.

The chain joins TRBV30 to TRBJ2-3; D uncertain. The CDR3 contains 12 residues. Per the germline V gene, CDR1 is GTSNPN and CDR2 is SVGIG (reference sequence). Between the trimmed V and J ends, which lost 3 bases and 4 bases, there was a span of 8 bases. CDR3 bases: TGTGCCTGGAGCCGACAAGCAGATACGCAGTATTTT. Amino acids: CAWSRQADTQYF.

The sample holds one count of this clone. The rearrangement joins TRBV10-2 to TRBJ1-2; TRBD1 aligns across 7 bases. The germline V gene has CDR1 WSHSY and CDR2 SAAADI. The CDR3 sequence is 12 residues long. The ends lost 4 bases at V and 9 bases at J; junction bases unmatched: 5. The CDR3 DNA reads TGCGCCAGCAGTGGACAGGGTGTACGCTACACCTTC. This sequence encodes CASSGQGVRYTF.

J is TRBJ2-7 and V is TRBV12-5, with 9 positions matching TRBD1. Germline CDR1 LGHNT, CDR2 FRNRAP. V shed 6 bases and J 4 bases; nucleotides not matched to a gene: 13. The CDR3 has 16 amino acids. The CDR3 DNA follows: TGTGCTAGTGGCTATAAGACCGGGACAGGGTTTTACGAGCAGTACTTC. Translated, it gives CASGYKTGTGFYEQYF.

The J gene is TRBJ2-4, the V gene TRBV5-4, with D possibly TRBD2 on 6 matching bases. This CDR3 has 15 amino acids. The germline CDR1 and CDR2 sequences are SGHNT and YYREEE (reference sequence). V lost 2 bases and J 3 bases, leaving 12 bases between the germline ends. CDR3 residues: CASSLQRENKNIQYF. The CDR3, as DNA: TGTGCCAGCAGCTTACAACGGGAGAACAAAAACATTCAGTACTTC.

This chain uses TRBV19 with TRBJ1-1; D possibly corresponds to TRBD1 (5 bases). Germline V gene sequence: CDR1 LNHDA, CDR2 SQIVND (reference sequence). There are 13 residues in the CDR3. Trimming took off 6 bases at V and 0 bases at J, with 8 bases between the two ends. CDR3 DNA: TGTGCCAGTAGAGGAGGGGTGAACACTGAAGCTTTCTTT. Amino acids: CASRGGVNTEAFF.

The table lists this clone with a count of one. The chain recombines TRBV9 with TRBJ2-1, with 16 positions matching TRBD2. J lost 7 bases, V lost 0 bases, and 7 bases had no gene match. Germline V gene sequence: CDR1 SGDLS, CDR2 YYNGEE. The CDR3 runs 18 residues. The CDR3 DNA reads TGTGCCAGCAGCGTAGCTGGGACTAGCGGGGGGGCCGAAAATGAGCAGTTCTTC. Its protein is CASSVAGTSGGAENEQFF.